The clone carrying this T cell receptor (beta chain) was seen more than once but under ten times. Repertoires were generated with immunoSEQ multiplex PCR, while TCRdb's copy carries only in-frame clones and drops some. The profile shows over 70,000 clones, 75% to 85% of them singletons. This sample stems from a study of blood T cell repertoires in COVID-19. Overall study: In each case, the material was cDNA or gDNA derived from T cells, B-cell-depleted T cells, or PBMCs.

Germline V gene data show CDR1 as ENHRY and CDR2 as SYGVKD. Trimming removed 6 bases from V and 2 bases from J, with 13 bases in between. The CDR3 runs to 14 residues. The chain joins TRBV10-3 to TRBJ1-2, with D perhaps TRBD1 (5 bases). Sequenced input: peripheral blood. This receptor was identified in a woman older than 75 with acute or convalescent COVID-19. CDR3 DNA: TGTGCCATCAGAGACAGCACCACGAACTATGGCTACACCTTC. Translating gives CAIRDSTTNYGYTF.